A selection of T cell receptor beta chains follows, all from one sample in a study of neurological immune-mediated disorders. TCRdb itself ran the 5' RACE reads through MiXCR, one entry per CDR3 protein. The sample holds approximately 82,000 distinct CDR3 sequences; roughly 13% are singletons and the top ten take approximately 5%. Sequencing used PBMCs. The source is a female donor with HTLV-1-associated myelopathy (HAM/TSP). Both conserved end residues are part of each CDR3. D genes are given only for firm matches. For some rows the clone size is stated as once, few or many, or as a class when expanded; others skip it.

clone size,V gene,J gene,D gene,CDR3 DNA,CDR3 protein
.,TRBV4-2,TRBJ1-5,.,TGTGCCAGTAGCCAAGTAGGTCCCGGGGGAGATCAGCCCCAGCATTTT,CASSQVGPGGDQPQHF
few,TRBV5-6,TRBJ1-1,.,TGTGCCAGCAGCTTGGTGTCAATAGACCGGCCTGAAGCTTTCTTT,CASSLVSIDRPEAFF
many,TRBV6-5,TRBJ1-1,TRBD1,TGTGCCAGCAGTACCCGACAGGGACGCGGCACTGAAGCTTTCTTT,CASSTRQGRGTEAFF
many,TRBV2,TRBJ2-2,.,TGTGCCAGCAGTTATCAGGGTGCCGGGGAGCTGTTTTTT,CASSYQGAGELFF
many,TRBV9,TRBJ2-2,.,TGTGCCAGCAGCGAGACAGGAGCTAACACCGGGGAGCTGTTTTTT,CASSETGANTGELFF
few,TRBV2,TRBJ2-1,TRBD1,TGTGCCAGCCGAGGGGGACAGGGACCCTACAATGAGCAGTTCTTC,CASRGGQGPYNEQFF
many,TRBV13,TRBJ2-7,.,TGTGCCAGCAGCTTAGCATCGGGGTCACTAGCCGAGCAGTACTTC,CASSLASGSLAEQYF
many,TRBV5-1,TRBJ1-5,.,TGCGCCAGCAGCCCGGAGAGGGGAGGGAATCAGCCCCAGCATTTT,CASSPERGGNQPQHF
many,TRBV6-6,TRBJ2-3,TRBD1,TGTGCCAGCAGTTATTTTTTCGGACAGGGGGACACAGATACGCAGTATTTT,CASSYFFGQGDTDTQYF
medium-sized,TRBV20-1,TRBJ2-3,.,TGCAGTGCTAGAGGAGCTATTTCACATGGAGATACGCAGTATTTT,CSARGAISHGDTQYF
many,TRBV3-1,TRBJ2-1,TRBD2,TGTGCCAGCAGCCAAAAAGCCCCGGCGGGGGGCTACAATGAGCAGTTCTTC,CASSQKAPAGGYNEQFF
many,TRBV20-1,TRBJ2-7,.,TGCAGTGCTGGAACCTACGAGCAGTACTTC,CSAGTYEQYF
many,TRBV20-1,TRBJ2-2,TRBD2,TGCAGTGCTAGGAGGTCGGGGGGGGCCACCGGGGAGCTGTTTTTT,CSARRSGGATGELFF
many,TRBV29-1,TRBJ1-3,.,TGCAGCGTTGAGGGAGGTTACTCTGGAAACACCATATATTTT,CSVEGGYSGNTIYF
many,TRBV2,TRBJ2-7,TRBD1,TGTGCCAGCCCTGGGGACAGGGTCGGGGACGAGCAGTACTTC,CASPGDRVGDEQYF
many,TRBV7-8,TRBJ2-2,.,TGTGCCAGCAGCTTAGTTTTTACCGGGGAGCTGTTTTTT,CASSLVFTGELFF
.,TRBV12-3/TRBV12-4,TRBJ2-7,.,TGTGCCAGCAGACTGGCGGGCGCTACGGGCGAGCACTTC,CASRLAGATGEHF
many,TRBV9,TRBJ2-1,TRBD2,TGTGCCAGCAGCGTAAGGGATAGCGGGTCGGCGATCAGGTACAATGAGCAGTTCTTC,CASSVRDSGSAIRYNEQFF
medium-sized,TRBV9,TRBJ2-1,.,TGTGCCAGCAGCGTAGCTGCTAGCTACAATGAGCAGTTCTTC,CASSVAASYNEQFF
many,TRBV12-3/TRBV12-4,TRBJ2-1,TRBD2,TGTGCCAGCAGTCCAAAGCGGGGGGGCAACAATGAGCAGTTCTTC,CASSPKRGGNNEQFF
.,TRBV20-1,TRBJ2-4,.,TGCAGTGCTAGAGATCGGGTGGAAGCCAAAAACATTCAGTACTTC,CSARDRVEAKNIQYF
many,TRBV5-1,TRBJ2-1,TRBD2,TGCGCCAGCAGCGAAAATCTAGCGGGGGATGAGCAGTTCTTC,CASSENLAGDEQFF
many,TRBV5-4,TRBJ2-7,TRBD2,TGTGCCAGCAGCGAGGGACTAGCGGGGGGACCTTACGAGCAGTACTTC,CASSEGLAGGPYEQYF
many,TRBV5-1,TRBJ2-2,.,TGCGCCAGCGACTCCGGGACACCGAACACCGGGGAGCTGTTTTTT,CASDSGTPNTGELFF
.,TRBV20-1,TRBJ2-1,.,TGCAGTGCTAGACATAGCGTTGGTCGGTTCTTC,CSARHSVGRFF
many,TRBV10-3,TRBJ2-3,.,TGTGCCATCACGACCAGAACCCCCCCAGATACGCAGTATTTT,CAITTRTPPDTQYF
many,TRBV5-1,TRBJ1-2,TRBD1,TGCCTGAGACCCCTTGGACAGGGGGCGTGCGGCTACACCTTC,CLRPLGQGACGYTF
many,TRBV11-2,TRBJ2-3,.,TGTGCCAGCAGACCGACAGTGGGGGCAGATACGCAGTATTTT,CASRPTVGADTQYF
many,TRBV5-1,TRBJ2-3,.,TGCGCCAGCAGCTGGGACCCTGGGCAGGCAGATACGCAGTATTTT,CASSWDPGQADTQYF
many,TRBV28,TRBJ1-6,TRBD1,TGTGCCAGCAGTCCCTGGGACAGTCTAAATTCACCCCTCCACTTT,CASSPWDSLNSPLHF
many,TRBV6-6,TRBJ1-1,.,TGTGCCAGCAGTTACTCTATCCGGGAGGACACTGAAGCTTTCTTT,CASSYSIREDTEAFF
many,TRBV5-1,TRBJ2-5,.,TGCGCCAGCAGCTTGTCTCGGGGGGCCGGAGAGACCCAGTACTTC,CASSLSRGAGETQYF
many,TRBV6-6,TRBJ2-2,.,TGTGCCAGCAGTTACATCCGGGGGCGCACCGGGGAGCTGTTTTTT,CASSYIRGRTGELFF
.,TRBV6-1,TRBJ2-7,.,TGTGCCAGCAGTTTGACGGGGGCCGGGTACTACGAGCAGTACTTC,CASSLTGAGYYEQYF
many,TRBV7-2,TRBJ2-2,.,TGTGCCAGCAGCTTAGGGGGAATGGGCCCAGTCGGGGAGCTGTTTTTT,CASSLGGMGPVGELFF
many,TRBV11-2,TRBJ2-3,.,TGTGCCAGCAGCTTTGGGGGCCAAGATACGCAGTATTTT,CASSFGGQDTQYF
many,TRBV10-2,TRBJ2-7,TRBD1,TGCGCCAGCAGTGAGTGGCAGGGGGACTACGAGCAGTACTTC,CASSEWQGDYEQYF
.,TRBV5-6,TRBJ2-5,.,TGTGCCAGCAGCTTGTTAGCAGTCCAAGAGACCCAGTACTTC,CASSLLAVQETQYF
many,TRBV4-1,TRBJ1-2,TRBD1,TGCGCCAGCAGCCCTCCGGACAGGGAATCGAGGGGCTACACCTTC,CASSPPDRESRGYTF
.,TRBV14,TRBJ1-6,.,TGTGCCAGCGGCCGAACCGTGAATTCACCCCTCCACTTT,CASGRTVNSPLHF